The clone carrying this TCR beta chain was seen many times. Its antigen is currently unknown. This sample was taken from a study of read filtering for tumor transcriptome and immune sequencing. Study-wide points: RNA-seq captured clonotypes less deeply and reliably than IR-seq. Sorted CD138-negative bone marrow cells were not purified T cells.

V was trimmed by 5 bases and J by 5 bases, leaving 10 bases between them. CDR1 is PRHDT, CDR2 FYEKMQ, per germline (reference sequence). The CDR3 totals 13 residues. From around 440 ng of RNA, a library with molecular barcoded alpha/delta and beta/gamma adaptors was made. A single record per CDR3 protein comes from TCRdb applying MiXCR to the reads. The sample contains about 35,000 distinct CDR3 sequences, approximately 14% of which appear only once. This receptor was taken from a donor aged 40 or older with multiple myeloma. Sequencing input: a population of CD138-negative cells sorted from bone marrow. The gene calls are TRBV13 and TRBJ2-1; possible D gene TRBD1, 5 bases. CDR3 region: CASSDSTDNEQFF. In DNA form, the CDR3 reads TGTGCCAGCAGCGATTCGACAGACAATGAGCAGTTCTTC.